The 10 T cell receptor beta chains listed next were all sequenced from one sample in a study of blood T cell repertoires in COVID-19. Produced via immunoSEQ multiplex PCR; TCRdb's table is partial and in-frame only. Counted here are more than 200,000 clones, 82% occurring once; the ten biggest clones make up over 7%. The sequencing input was peripheral blood. These receptors were collected from a woman older than 75 with COVID-19, enrolled during active disease.

This chain uses TRBV3-1 (or the pseudogene TRBV3-2) with TRBJ2-3; D may be TRBD2 (6 bases). V lost 6 bases and J 2 bases, leaving 18 bases between the germline ends. Germline V CDR1 and CDR2: LGHDT, YNNKEL (reference sequence). This CDR3 comprises 16 residues. This CDR3 reads CASSPPRERPTDTQYF. The CDR3 DNA reads TGTGCCAGCAGTCCACCCCGGGAGCGACCCACAGATACGCAGTATTTT.

This clone was seen a single time. The V and J genes are TRBV3-1 (or the pseudogene TRBV3-2) and TRBJ2-1, with 11 positions matching TRBD2. Trimming took 0 bases from V and 7 from J; bases not matched to a gene: 8. This CDR3 is built from 17 residues. Looked up from germline, CDR1 is LGHDT and CDR2 is YNNKEL (reference sequence). The CDR3 DNA reads as TGTGCCAGCAGCCAAGATGCGCGACTAGCGGGATCGAATGAGCAGTTCTTC. Translating it yields CASSQDARLAGSNEQFF.

Concerning this clone itself: One end of the junction fails to match germline, which may point to a read error. V is TRBV3-1 (or the pseudogene TRBV3-2) and J is TRBJ1-2; tentative D call: TRBD1 (6 bases). This CDR3 is 12 amino acids long. Germline CDR1 LGHDT, CDR2 YNNKEL (reference sequence). In DNA, the CDR3 is TGTGCCAGCAGCCAAGGGACAGAAAGAACAATCTTC. Protein sequence: CASSQGTERTIF.

This rearrangement joins TRBV3-1 (or the pseudogene TRBV3-2) to TRBJ1-2, with D possibly being TRBD1 (5 bases). There are 12 residues in the CDR3. V lost 1 base and J 11 bases, leaving 11 bases between the germline ends. Germline CDR1 and CDR2: LGHDT and YNNKEL (reference sequence). The CDR3 loop is CASSQARGTYTF. The CDR3 DNA is TGTGCCAGCAGCCAAGCTAGGGGAACTTACACCTTC.

The V gene is TRBV2, the J gene TRBJ2-5; 7 bases are a match to TRBD1. The length of the CDR3 is 13 residues. Germline values: CDR1 SNHLY, CDR2 FYNNEI. The V segment lost 7 bases and the J segment 4 bases; nucleotides outside the gene matches: 6. The CDR3 coding sequence is TGTGCCAGCAATGACAGGGTTACAGAGACCCAGTACTTC. Its translation: CASNDRVTETQYF.

This clone was observed a few times. This chain links TRBV13 with TRBJ2-4, with TRBD1 identical over 9 bases. The CDR3 runs to 16 residues. With 6 bases clipped from V and 2 bases from J, the junction kept 8 bases outside the gene matches. Germline V CDR1 and CDR2: PRHDT, FYEKMQ (reference sequence). CDR3 residues: CASRVQGAGTKNIQYF. The CDR3 DNA reads TGTGCCAGCAGGGTACAGGGGGCCGGGACCAAAAACATTCAGTACTTC.

The genes are TRBV28 and TRBJ1-1; D is undetermined. CDR3 length: 14 residues. The germline V and J ends were trimmed by 7 bases and 3 bases, with 15 bases remaining between them. The germline V gene encodes CDR1 MDHEN and CDR2 SYDVKM. The CDR3 nucleotides are TGTGCCAGCATGGCCCCCGGGAGATACACTGAAGCTTTCTTT. Amino acid sequence: CASMAPGRYTEAFF. The variable domain in full, completed from reference TRBV28 and TRBJ1-1, reads DVKVTQSSRYLVKRTGEKVFLECVQDMDHENMFWYRQDPGLGLRLIYFSYDVKMKEKGDIPEGYSVSREKKERFSLILESASTNQTSMYLCASMAPGRYTEAFFGQGTRLTVV.

The chain joins TRBV5-1 to TRBJ2-5, with a weak D call TRBD1 (6 bases). The germline V gene encodes CDR1 SGHRS and CDR2 YFSETQ. Trimming took off 2 bases at V and 4 bases at J, with 15 bases between the two ends. The CDR3 covers 15 residues. CDR3 protein: CASSLQGQLRETQYF. CDR3 in DNA: TGCGCCAGCAGCTTACAGGGCCAGCTGCGAGAGACCCAGTACTTC.

The chain has TRBV27 and TRBJ1-2; TRBD1 aligns across 8 bases. V lost 3 bases to trimming and J lost 7 bases; unmatched junction nucleotides: 10. This CDR3 is 15 amino acids long. Germline lookup yields CDR1 MNHEY and CDR2 SMNVEV (reference sequence). CDR3 DNA: TGTGCCAGCAGTTTGATAGCTGACAGGGGCCTTGGCTACACCTTC. It yields the protein CASSLIADRGLGYTF.

This chain connects TRBV5-6 to TRBJ1-1; 7 bases align to TRBD1. In germline, CDR1 is SGHDT, CDR2 YYEEEE. J gave up 6 bases and V 2 bases, and 4 bases lay outside the gene matches. The CDR3 consists of 13 residues. The chain's CDR3 is CASSFFGTAEAFF. In nucleotides, the CDR3 is TGTGCCAGCAGCTTTTTCGGGACAGCTGAAGCTTTCTTT.